The TCR beta chain under discussion was sequenced for a study of beta chain features in type 1 diabetes. General observations from the study: There was a moderate but significant shortening of TCRB CDR3s in all four CD4+ subsets of Type 1 diabetes patients.

In its sample, this clone was seen a few times. Its antigen is unidentified. Expressed TCRB transcripts were sequenced because the entire RNA isolate underwent reverse transcription. Some clones are missing from TCRdb's copy, which holds only in-frame ones; the method was immunoSEQ multiplex PCR. This table has about 160,000 clones, 6.5% to 8.5% appearing once. Material: central memory CD4+ T cells from blood. This receptor was taken from a woman younger than 35 with type 1 diabetes.

CDR3 in amino acids: CASSYSIEMNTEAFF. CDR3 DNA sequence: TGTGCCAGCAGTTACTCCATCGAGATGAACACTGAAGCTTTCTTT. The rearrangement links TRBV6-5 to TRBJ1-1; D uncertain. CDR1 and CDR2 from the germline V gene are MNHEY and SVGAGI. V gave up 0 bases and J gave up 0 bases, with 8 bases separating them. The CDR3 is 15 residues long.